In its sample, the clone carrying this T cell receptor beta chain was seen once. As yet, its antigen is unknown. This table comes from immunoSEQ multiplex PCR, and its TCRdb copy is limited to in-frame clones, with some not included. The table records tens of thousands of clones, 73% of them present only once. The data derive from a study of vaccination effects on CD4 cells after COVID-19. Culturing for ten to eleven days preceded CD4+ T cell isolation. In the vaccine recipients, nucleocapsid antibodies were negative and there was no prior SARS-CoV-2 infection. Cells had half their medium changed to IL-2 medium on days 3 and 7. Germline values: CDR1 LGHDT, CDR2 YNNKEL (reference sequence). The CDR3 length is 16 residues. V gave up 0 bases and J gave up 0 bases, with 9 bases separating them.

The material sequenced was CD4+ T cells from PBMCs cultured without peptide, taken before COVID-19 vaccination. This receptor was identified in a human donor who received a COVID-19 vaccine. The chain is built from TRBV3-1 (or the pseudogene TRBV3-2) and TRBJ1-3; D possibly corresponds to TRBD1 (6 bases). This chain's CDR3 is CASSQEGAGSGNTIYF. CDR3 DNA: TGTGCCAGCAGCCAAGAGGGGGCAGGCTCTGGAAACACCATATATTTT.